This T cell receptor (beta chain) was obtained from a study of blood T cell repertoires in COVID-19 (dated by TCRdb to 2018 to 2020). About the full investigation: The collaborator samples originated in the United States, Italy and Spain and spanned the acute and convalescent phases of COVID-19. The material from the prospective study consisted of cDNA or gDNA derived from T cells, B-cell-depleted T cells, or PBMCs. Subjects who had been exposed to COVID-19, were actively infected with it, or had recovered from it provided the deeply sampled blood TCRbeta repertoires that made up the dataset. The repertoires were released in a freely available public database meant as a resource for research on the immune response to SARS-CoV-2. The samples were drawn from two sources: the first 160 participants of the ongoing ImmuneRACE study, and fewer than 1,500 subjects contributed by 6 global collaborators. Sample metadata almost always included a de-identified subject ID, COVID-19 status, age in years and sex. HLA class I and class II types, where available, came from metadata supplied by the sample provider rather than from assay-based typing. Overall results and qualifications from the work: The quantity of clinical and demographic metadata differed by source and by participant and was supplied without curation.

V gives up 4 bases and J gives up 8 bases, and the segment between their germline ends measures 17 bases. Taken from the germline V gene (reference sequence), the CDR1 and CDR2 loops are GTSNPN and SVGIG. Measured from the cysteine to the phenylalanine, the CDR3 is 13 residues long. The retained sequence is limited to the CDR3, 39 bases, with the frame set at the first base. Enrolling through a virtual design, the prospective study's participants ranged in age from roughly 18 to 90 years and lived across 24 United States geographic areas. In the prospective study, participants were assigned to cohorts based on the clinical history participants reported in a screening survey and a study questionnaire. For ImmuneRACE Cohort 3, a participant was defined as recovered based on two consecutive negative NP/OP PCR tests, clearance by a healthcare professional, or resolution of symptoms. In the prospective study, whole blood, serum and a nasopharyngeal or oropharyngeal swab were collected from each participant by mobile phlebotomists. Prospective study participants could optionally give additional blood draws and questionnaires over an approximately two-month period. Before DNA extraction, blood samples from the prospective study were shipped at room temperature or frozen.

On this clone itself: Its antigen remains undetermined. Qualities for individual bases were not recorded, and no much larger clone is one base off.

TCRbeta CDR3 regions were amplified from genomic DNA by means of the immunoSEQ Assay, a bias-controlled multiplex PCR. In the paper's pipeline: Within the assay, amplification of reference gene primers was used to estimate how many nucleated cells each sample contained. To quantify the absolute abundance of each unique TCRbeta CDR3 rearrangement, sequence reads were collapsed and filtered. For each sample, productive Simpson clonality was calculated as the square root of Simpson's diversity index over productive rearrangements. Not all clones reach the TCRdb copy of this immuneACCESS table, which keeps in-frame sequences only. Checked studies attribute under half of the gap to unresolved V genes and leave the rest unexplained. That table supplies the V and J calls and clone size; D and trimming were determined from the DNA. The sample has approximately 470,000 clones on record, 75% to 90% of them singletons. Together, the top ten hold approximately 0.7% of the sample.

The chain is made from TRBV30 and TRBJ1-2; the D gene is perhaps TRBD1, from 5 matching bases. The source of this sequence is a woman aged 18-35 years who had recovered from COVID-19. What was sequenced was PBMCs or T cells enriched from blood (not recorded which). The DNA sequence is as follows: TGTGCCTGGACTGATGGGCGGGGCCGAGGCTACACCTTC. Its protein is CAWTDGRGRGYTF.